The sample holds many counts of the clone carrying this TCR beta chain. What it binds is not known. This sample was included in a study of T cells in Graves' hyperthyroidism and ophthalmopathy. Study findings and constraints: A model built on 13 V-J features separated ophthalmopathy from stable hyperthyroidism. The model made its ophthalmopathy prediction, and onset followed a median approximately six months later. Researchers found most expanded thyroid clonotypes above 0.001 in blood as well.

TCR beta CDR3 regions were amplified from RNA transcripts. HTBI primers were the set used in a first-round RT-PCR of the TCR CDR3. Via MiXCR, TCRdb re-called the multiplex PCR reads, giving one row per CDR3 protein. The table lists about 580,000 distinct CDR3 sequences, 11% to 15% of them singletons. Patients having uncontrolled infection, another autoimmune disease, pregnancy or lactation were not included. V lost 8 bases to trimming and J lost 6 bases, with 10 bases between them. Per germline, CDR1 SEHNR and CDR2 FQNEAQ (reference sequence). CDR3 length: 11 amino acids. The TCR originated in a woman aged 30 to 39 with Graves' hyperthyroidism that later progressed to Graves' ophthalmopathy. This chain connects TRBV7-9 to TRBJ1-1, with D unresolved. Material: blood. The CDR3: CASLDEPEAFF. CDR3 nucleotides: TGTGCCAGCCTTGACGAACCTGAAGCTTTCTTT.